The 26 T cell receptor beta chains below come from one sample, sequenced in a study of cytomegalovirus exposure and HLA in healthy donors (TCRdb year 2017). The library relied on the immunoSEQ multiplex PCR assay. TCRdb provides this immuneACCESS table in a form limited to in-frame rearrangements. Some clones are lacking; in checked studies, under half of them reflect an unresolved V gene, and why the rest are absent is not known. This sample holds roughly 130,000 clones; around nine tenths were observed only once. The ten largest clones represent 1.4% to 1.5% of the sample. The material sequenced was PBMCs. The receptors stem from a young man in good health and CMV-seronegative.

The rearrangement joins TRBV9 to TRBJ2-1; 14 bases are shared with TRBD2. Germline V gene lookup returns CDR1 SGDLS and CDR2 YYNGEE. The CDR3 is made up of 15 amino acids. J lost 8 bases, V lost 4 bases, and 5 bases had no gene match. The DNA of the CDR3 is TGTGCCAGCAGCCCCGGGACTAGCGGGAGCGATGAGCAGTTCTTC. Amino acid sequence: CASSPGTSGSDEQFF. Using reference TRBV9 and TRBJ2-1 for the parts outside the CDR3, the full variable domain is DSGVTQTPKHLITATGQRVTLRCSPRSGDLSVYWYQQSLDQGLQFLIQYYNGEERAKGNILERFSAQQFPDLHSELNLSSLELGDSALYFCASSPGTSGSDEQFFGPGTRLTVL.

The chain has TRBV11-2 and TRBJ2-7, with D unclear. The CDR3 covers 12 residues. Germline V lookup: CDR1 SGHAT, CDR2 FQNNGV. The V end was cut by 5 bases, the J end by 0 bases, with 5 bases between. The CDR3 DNA reads as TGTGCCAGCAGCCCCTACTCCTACGAGCAGTACTTC. This gives the protein CASSPYSYEQYF.

This clone appeared many times. The V call is TRBV7-9, the J call TRBJ2-7; 16 positions match TRBD2. CDR1 and CDR2 (germline): SEHNR, FQNEAQ (reference sequence). The CDR3 covers 14 residues. V lost 5 bases and J lost 10; bases outside the gene matches: 5. CDR3 DNA: TGTGCCAGCAGCCCGGGGACTAGCGGGAGGGATCAGTACTTC. Protein sequence: CASSPGTSGRDQYF. The full variable domain, rest sourced from reference TRBV7-9 and TRBJ2-7, is DTGVSQNPRHKITKRGQNVTFRCDPISEHNRLYWYRQTLGQGPEFLTYFQNEAQLEKSRLLSDRFSAERPKGSFSTLEIQRTEQGDSAMYLCASSPGTSGRDQYFGPGTRLTVT.

This chain joins TRBV6-6 and TRBJ2-7; 13 bases fit TRBD2. Germline CDR1 and CDR2: MNHNY and SVGAGI (reference sequence). The CDR3 contains 15 residues. With 2 bases clipped from V and 6 bases from J, the junction kept 4 bases outside the gene matches. CDR3 DNA: TGTGCCAGCAGTTACGCGGGACTAGCGGGAACCGAGCAGTACTTC. Protein: CASSYAGLAGTEQYF.

This clone was seen repeatedly, ten times or more. The rearrangement joins TRBV6-4 to TRBJ2-3; D gene ambiguous. The CDR3 contains 14 residues. Between the trimmed V and J ends, which lost 2 bases and 1 base, there was a span of 7 bases. The germline CDR1 and CDR2 sequences are MRHNA and SNTAGT. CDR3 in DNA: TGTGCCAGCAGTGACAAGGCGGGCACAGATACGCAGTATTTT. Translating gives CASSDKAGTDTQYF.

This rearrangement joins TRBV19 to TRBJ1-5, with D possibly being TRBD1 (5 bases). The germline V gene encodes CDR1 LNHDA and CDR2 SQIVND (reference sequence). Between the trimmed V and J ends, which lost 5 bases and 0 bases, there was a span of 8 bases. This CDR3 spans 14 amino acids. CDR3 protein: CASSRGTSNQPQHF. As DNA, the CDR3 is TGTGCCAGTAGTCGCGGGACTAGCAATCAGCCCCAGCATTTT.

The chain carries TRBV7-2 and TRBJ1-6; D is undetermined. This CDR3 comprises 15 residues. V was shortened by 2 bases and J by 0 bases, with 5 bases between the two germline ends. Germline lookup yields CDR1 SGHTA and CDR2 FQGNSA. Here the CDR3 reads CASSLISSYNSPLHF. The CDR3 nucleotides read TGTGCCAGCAGCTTAATTAGCTCCTATAATTCACCCCTCCACTTT.

This chain joins TRBV6-5 and TRBJ2-7; no definite D call. Germline V gene data show CDR1 as MNHEY and CDR2 as SVGAGI. Trimming pared 2 bases from V and 4 bases from J, leaving 3 bases between. CDR3 length equals 11 residues. CDR3 in DNA: TGTGCCAGCAGTTACCGTTACGAGCAGTACTTC. Protein sequence: CASSYRYEQYF.

This chain joins TRBV29-1 and TRBJ2-2; tentative D call: TRBD2 (6 bases). The V and J ends lost 6 bases and 3 bases respectively, with 11 bases between them. CDR3 length: 13 amino acids. In germline, CDR1 is SQVTM, CDR2 ANQGSEA. The CDR3 region has the DNA TGCAGCGTGGGGGACTTGTACACCGGGGAGCTGTTTTTT. Amino acids: CSVGDLYTGELFF.

The genes are TRBV7-3 and TRBJ2-1; TRBD2 is a possible D gene (6 bases). V lost 2 bases to trimming and J lost 0 bases, with 11 bases between them. The CDR3 has 16 residues. Germline CDR1 and CDR2: SGHTA and FQGTGA. For the CDR3, the DNA is TGTGCCAGCAGCTTAGACAGCGGGCACTCCTACAATGAGCAGTTCTTC. It is translated as CASSLDSGHSYNEQFF.

The genes are TRBV5-1 and TRBJ2-2; 9 bases fit TRBD1. The CDR3 contains 17 residues. With 2 bases clipped from V and 5 bases from J, the junction kept 10 bases outside the gene matches. Germline CDR1 SGHRS, CDR2 YFSETQ. The DNA for the CDR3 is TGCGCCAGCAGCTTTGTTAACAGGGGGCGCGGGACCGGGGAGCTGTTTTTT. This encodes CASSFVNRGRGTGELFF.

This chain connects TRBV27 to TRBJ2-3; D unresolved. CDR1 MNHEY and CDR2 SMNVEV come from the germline V gene (reference sequence). V was trimmed by 0 bases and J by 2 bases, leaving 15 bases between them. This CDR3 spans 17 amino acids. This CDR3 is CASSLSALRSYTDTQYF. CDR3 in DNA: TGTGCCAGCAGTTTATCTGCTCTGCGGAGCTACACAGATACGCAGTATTTT.

The rearrangement joins TRBV6-5 to TRBJ2-7; no reliable D call. V lost 6 bases and J lost 7, with 19 bases in between. The germline V gene has CDR1 MNHEY and CDR2 SVGAGI. The CDR3 contains 14 residues. CDR3 amino acids: CASSYTARMREQYF. For the CDR3, the DNA is TGTGCCAGCAGCTACACGGCACGAATGAGGGAGCAGTACTTC.

The rearrangement uses TRBV5-6 and TRBJ2-3; D not resolved. Germline V CDR1 and CDR2: SGHDT, YYEEEE. This CDR3 comprises 16 residues. Trimming removed 1 base at V and 0 bases at J, with 12 bases between. This CDR3 reads CASSLQVTPSTDTQYF. The CDR3 DNA sequence: TGTGCCAGCAGCTTGCAGGTTACCCCCAGCACAGATACGCAGTATTTT.

The rearrangement links TRBV4-3 to TRBJ2-1; perhaps TRBD2 as D (6 bases). V shed 0 bases and J shed 7 bases, with 16 bases lying between them. Germline-derived CDR1 and CDR2 are LGHNA and YSLEER. The CDR3 loop spans 16 amino acids. Written as DNA, the CDR3 is TGCGCCAGCAGCCAAGATTCCGGACTATATATGAATGAGCAGTTCTTC. Its protein product is CASSQDSGLYMNEQFF.

The chain has TRBV30 and TRBJ2-7; D gene uncertain. Germline assignment: CDR1 GTSNPN and CDR2 SVGIG (reference sequence). The CDR3 is 13 residues long. Between the trimmed V and J ends, which lost 2 bases and 2 bases, there was a span of 10 bases. CDR3 residues: CAWSTEPPYEQYF. In DNA, the CDR3 is TGTGCCTGGAGTACAGAACCACCCTACGAGCAGTACTTC.

The J gene is TRBJ1-1, the V gene TRBV7-2; D ambiguous. This CDR3 is 14 amino acids long. Deletions cut 5 bases from V and 7 bases from J, with 17 bases between. Per germline, CDR1 SGHTA and CDR2 FQGNSA. CDR3 amino acids: CASSPYLSGDEAFF. Here the CDR3 DNA reads TGTGCCAGCAGCCCGTACCTTTCGGGAGATGAAGCTTTCTTT.

The rearrangement joins TRBV6-5 to TRBJ1-5; 7 nucleotides agree with TRBD1. Germline V gene lookup returns CDR1 MNHEY and CDR2 SVGAGI. The junction had 4 bases not matched to a gene; V was cut back by 8 bases and J by 3 bases. The CDR3 is made up of 13 amino acids. The CDR3 loop reads CASRGQYNQPQHF. CDR3 nucleotides: TGTGCCAGCCGGGGACAGTACAATCAGCCCCAGCATTTT.

As regards this clone: The identical CDR3 is also encoded by other nucleotide sequences in the sample. The V and J genes are TRBV30 and TRBJ1-1; 7 nucleotides match TRBD1. The junction had 1 base not matched to a gene; V was cut back by 1 base and J by 5 bases. This CDR3 is built from 12 residues. Germline V lookup: CDR1 GTSNPN, CDR2 SVGIG (reference sequence). The CDR3 nucleotides are TGTGCCTGGAGTGACAGGGGAACTGAAGCTTTCTTT. Protein sequence: CAWSDRGTEAFF.

The CDR3 region is CASSSSGRLQETQYF. The CDR3 DNA is TGTGCCAGCAGTTCCTCGGGCAGGCTCCAAGAGACCCAGTACTTC. V usage is TRBV6-5 and J usage is TRBJ2-5; D ambiguous. CDR3 length: 15 residues. Trimming left V 4 bases short and J 1 base short, with 13 bases between. Germline loops: CDR1 MNHEY, CDR2 SVGAGI.

This rearrangement joins TRBV19 to TRBJ1-2; TRBD1 is a possible D gene (5 bases). The germline gives CDR1 LNHDA, CDR2 SQIVND (reference sequence). The CDR3 is made up of 16 amino acids. Trimming stripped 6 bases from V and 5 bases from J, with 22 bases between. CDR3 nucleotides: TGTGCCAGTAGCCCAAAAAATGAGCAGGGAAGATATGGCTACACCTTC. Its protein product is CASSPKNEQGRYGYTF. Supplemented by reference TRBV19 and TRBJ1-2, the full variable domain reads DGGITQSPKYLFRKEGQNVTLSCEQNLNHDAMYWYRQDPGQGLRLIYYSQIVNDFQKGDIAEGYSVSREKKESFPLTVTSAQKNPTAFYLCASSPKNEQGRYGYTFGSGTRLTVV.

This clone has only a few counts. This chain links TRBV5-4 with TRBJ2-7, with 10 nucleotides matching TRBD2. CDR1 is SGHNT, CDR2 YYREEE, per germline (reference sequence). The CDR3 is 15 amino acids. V trimming: 4 bases; J trimming: 4 bases; junction bases outside the gene matches: 8. CDR3 sequence reads: CASSLGSSGSYEQYF. CDR3 in DNA: TGTGCCAGCAGCCTGGGCTCTAGCGGGAGTTACGAGCAGTACTTC. The entire variable domain, with the rest obtained from reference TRBV5-4 and TRBJ2-7, is as follows: ETGVTQSPTHLIKTRGQQVTLRCSSQSGHNTVSWYQQALGQGPQFIFQYYREEENGRGNFPPRFSGLQFPNYSSELNVNALELDDSALYLCASSLGSSGSYEQYFGPGTRLTVT.

The V call is TRBV11-1, the J call TRBJ2-1, with a possible D match to TRBD2 (5 bases). Germline CDR1 is SGHAT and CDR2 is FQDESV (reference sequence). The CDR3 runs to 15 residues. Between the trimmed V and J ends, which lost 3 bases and 12 bases, there was a span of 21 bases. The CDR3 sequence: CASSLRGPPYVGQFF. The CDR3 DNA reads as TGTGCCAGCAGCTTGCGAGGGCCGCCTTACGTGGGGCAGTTCTTC. Full variable domain (missing parts from reference TRBV11-1 and TRBJ2-1): EAEVAQSPRYKITEKSQAVAFWCDPISGHATLYWYRQILGQGPELLVQFQDESVVDDSQLPKDRFSAERLKGVDSTLKIQPAELGDSAMYLCASSLRGPPYVGQFFGPGTRLTVL.

This clone was detected only a few times. This rearrangement joins TRBV4-1 to TRBJ1-2; no reliable D call. The germline CDR1 and CDR2 sequences are MGHRA and YSYEKL. The CDR3 sequence is 14 residues long. The V gene lost 0 bases and the J gene lost 4 bases, with 9 bases spanning the gap. The CDR3 DNA reads as TGCGCCAGCAGCCAAGATCTTACAGCCTATGGCTACACCTTC. Translated: CASSQDLTAYGYTF.

The DNA for the CDR3 is TGTGCCAGCAGTTCCAGCGGGAGCTACGAGCAGTACTTC. It yields the protein CASSSSGSYEQYF. The gene calls are TRBV6-5 and TRBJ2-7, with 8 bases fitting TRBD2. Germline CDR1 and CDR2: MNHEY and SVGAGI. There are 13 residues in the CDR3. With V trimmed by 4 bases and J by 3 bases, 2 bases remained unmatched.

The J gene is TRBJ1-1, the V gene TRBV5-1, with 10 bases aligning to TRBD1. V dropped 3 bases and J dropped 4; count of bases not matched to a gene: 3. The CDR3 totals 14 residues. CDR1 is SGHRS and CDR2 is YFSETQ in the germline V gene. The CDR3 coding sequence is TGCGCCAGCAGCTCTAGGACAGGGGGCACTGAAGCTTTCTTT. This sequence encodes CASSSRTGGTEAFF.